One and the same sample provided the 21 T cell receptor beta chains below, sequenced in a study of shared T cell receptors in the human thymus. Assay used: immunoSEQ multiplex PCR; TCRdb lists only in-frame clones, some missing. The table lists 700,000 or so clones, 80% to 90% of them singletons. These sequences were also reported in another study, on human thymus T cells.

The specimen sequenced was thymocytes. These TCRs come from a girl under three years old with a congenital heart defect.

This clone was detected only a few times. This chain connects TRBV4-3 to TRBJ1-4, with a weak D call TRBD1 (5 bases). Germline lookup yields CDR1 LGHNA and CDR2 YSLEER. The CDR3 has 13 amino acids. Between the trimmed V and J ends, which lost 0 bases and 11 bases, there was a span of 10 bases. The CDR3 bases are TGCGCCAGCAGCCAAGATAGGCAGGGTAAACTGTTTTTT. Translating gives CASSQDRQGKLFF.

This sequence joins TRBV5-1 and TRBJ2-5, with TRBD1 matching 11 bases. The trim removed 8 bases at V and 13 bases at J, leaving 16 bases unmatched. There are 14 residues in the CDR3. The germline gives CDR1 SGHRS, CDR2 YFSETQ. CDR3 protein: CASRKPGQGESRYF. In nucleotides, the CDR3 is TGCGCCAGTAGGAAACCGGGACAGGGGGAGAGTCGGTACTTC.

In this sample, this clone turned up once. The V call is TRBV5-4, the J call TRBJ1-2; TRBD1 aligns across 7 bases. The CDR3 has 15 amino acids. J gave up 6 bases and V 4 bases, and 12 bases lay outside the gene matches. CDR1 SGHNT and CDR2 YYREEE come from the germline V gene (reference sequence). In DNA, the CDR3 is TGTGCCAGCAGCAAAAACGTCACGACAGGGAATGGCTACACCTTC. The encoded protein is CASSKNVTTGNGYTF.

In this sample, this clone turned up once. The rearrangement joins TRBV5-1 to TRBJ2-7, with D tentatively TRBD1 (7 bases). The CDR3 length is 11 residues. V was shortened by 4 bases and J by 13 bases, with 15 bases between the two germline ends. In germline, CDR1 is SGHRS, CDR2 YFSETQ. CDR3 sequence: CASSMQGEEYF. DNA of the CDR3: TGCGCCAGCAGCATGCAGGGGGAGGAATACTTC.

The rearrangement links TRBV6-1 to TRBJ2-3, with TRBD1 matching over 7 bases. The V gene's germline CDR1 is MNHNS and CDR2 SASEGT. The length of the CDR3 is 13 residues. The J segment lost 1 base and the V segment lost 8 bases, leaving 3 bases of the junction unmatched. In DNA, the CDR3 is TGTGCCAGCCGACAGGGAGGCACAGATACGCAGTATTTT. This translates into CASRQGGTDTQYF.

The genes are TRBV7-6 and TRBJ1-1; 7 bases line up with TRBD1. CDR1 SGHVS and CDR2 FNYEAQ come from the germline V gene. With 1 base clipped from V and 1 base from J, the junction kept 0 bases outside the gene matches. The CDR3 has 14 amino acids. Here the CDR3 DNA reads TGTGCCAGCAGCTTAGGGACAGGGAACACTGAAGCTTTCTTT. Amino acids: CASSLGTGNTEAFF. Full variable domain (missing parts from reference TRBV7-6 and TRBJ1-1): GAGVSQSPRYKVTKRGQDVALRCDPISGHVSLYWYRQALGQGPEFLTYFNYEAQQDKSGLPNDRFSAERPEGSISTLTIQRTEQRDSAMYRCASSLGTGNTEAFFGQGTRLTVV.

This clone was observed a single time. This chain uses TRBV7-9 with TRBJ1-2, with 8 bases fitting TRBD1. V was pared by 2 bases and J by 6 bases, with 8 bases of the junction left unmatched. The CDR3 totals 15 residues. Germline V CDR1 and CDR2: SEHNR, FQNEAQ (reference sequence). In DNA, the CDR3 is TGTGCCAGCAGCTTATCCCCCCGACAGGGGAATGGCTACACCTTC. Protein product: CASSLSPRQGNGYTF.

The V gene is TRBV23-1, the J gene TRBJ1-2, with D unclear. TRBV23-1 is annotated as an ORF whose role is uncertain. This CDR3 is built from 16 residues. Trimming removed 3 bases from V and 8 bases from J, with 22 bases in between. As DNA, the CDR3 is TGCGCCAGCAGTCAGATAAGAGGCCTTTTGTTCTGGGGCTACACCTTC. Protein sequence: CASSQIRGLLFWGYTF.

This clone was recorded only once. This CDR3 reads CASRGTGDGYTF. The CDR3, as DNA: TGTGCCAGCAGAGGGACAGGGGATGGCTACACCTTC. This rearrangement joins TRBV7-9 to TRBJ1-2; 10 nucleotides line up with TRBD1. Unmatched junction bases numbered 1, after V lost 6 bases and J lost 6 bases. The CDR3 spans 12 residues. Per germline, CDR1 SEHNR and CDR2 FQNEAQ (reference sequence).

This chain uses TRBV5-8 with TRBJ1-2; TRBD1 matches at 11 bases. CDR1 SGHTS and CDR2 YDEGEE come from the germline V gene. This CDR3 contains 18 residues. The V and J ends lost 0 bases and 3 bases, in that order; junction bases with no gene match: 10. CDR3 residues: CASSLEPGQGVSHYGYTF. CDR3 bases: TGTGCCAGCAGCTTGGAACCGGGACAGGGGGTATCCCACTATGGCTACACCTTC.

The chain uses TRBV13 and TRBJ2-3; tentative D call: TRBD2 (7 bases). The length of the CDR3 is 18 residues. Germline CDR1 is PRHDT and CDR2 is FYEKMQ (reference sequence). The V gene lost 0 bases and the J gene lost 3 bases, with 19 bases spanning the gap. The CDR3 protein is CASSLGPGASGETDTQYF. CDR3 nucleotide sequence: TGTGCCAGCAGCTTAGGCCCGGGGGCTAGCGGAGAAACAGATACGCAGTATTTT.

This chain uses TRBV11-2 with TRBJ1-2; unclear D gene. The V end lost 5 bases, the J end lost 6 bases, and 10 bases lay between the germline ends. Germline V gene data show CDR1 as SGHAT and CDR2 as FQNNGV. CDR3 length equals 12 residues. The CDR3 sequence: CASSLLLNGYTF. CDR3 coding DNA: TGTGCCAGCAGCCTTCTACTTAATGGCTACACCTTC.

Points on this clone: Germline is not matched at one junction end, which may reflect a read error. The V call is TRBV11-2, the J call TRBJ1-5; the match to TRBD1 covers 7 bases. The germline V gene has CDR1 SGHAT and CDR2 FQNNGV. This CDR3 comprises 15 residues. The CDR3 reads CASSSQIGGKQPQHF. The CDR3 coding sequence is TGTGCCAGCAGCTCCCAAATAGGGGGCAAGCAGCCCCAGCATTTT.

CDR3 coding DNA: TGTGCCAGCGGAAGGCCACTAAACTATGGCTACACCTTC. Translation gives CASGRPLNYGYTF. The chain couples TRBV7-9 to TRBJ1-2; no reliable D call. Trimming removed 8 bases at V and 2 bases at J, with 12 bases between. This CDR3 is 13 amino acids long. Looked up from germline, CDR1 is SEHNR and CDR2 is FQNEAQ (reference sequence).

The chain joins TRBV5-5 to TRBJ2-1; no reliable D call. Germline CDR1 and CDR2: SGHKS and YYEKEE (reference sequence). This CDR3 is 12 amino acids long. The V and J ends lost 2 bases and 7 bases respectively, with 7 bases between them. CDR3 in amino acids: CASSLHLNEQFF. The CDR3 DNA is TGTGCCAGCAGCTTACACCTTAATGAGCAGTTCTTC.

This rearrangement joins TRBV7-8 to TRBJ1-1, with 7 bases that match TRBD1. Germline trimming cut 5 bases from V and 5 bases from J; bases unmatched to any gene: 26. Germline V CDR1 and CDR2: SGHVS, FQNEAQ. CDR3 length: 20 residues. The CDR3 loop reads CASSGRSRDTGVYLSTEAFF. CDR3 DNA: TGTGCCAGCAGCGGGCGCTCCCGGGATACAGGGGTTTACTTGAGTACTGAAGCTTTCTTT.

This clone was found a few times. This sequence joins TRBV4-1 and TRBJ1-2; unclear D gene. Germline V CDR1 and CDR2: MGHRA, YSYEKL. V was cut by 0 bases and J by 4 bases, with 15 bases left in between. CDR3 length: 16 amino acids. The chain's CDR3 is CASSQERNLPGYGYTF. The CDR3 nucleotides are TGCGCCAGCAGCCAAGAGAGAAACCTCCCCGGCTATGGCTACACCTTC.

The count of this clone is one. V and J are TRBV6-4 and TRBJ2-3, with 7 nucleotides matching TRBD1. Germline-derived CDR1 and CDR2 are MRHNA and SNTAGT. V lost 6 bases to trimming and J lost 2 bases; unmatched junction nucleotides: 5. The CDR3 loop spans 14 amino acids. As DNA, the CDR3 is TGTGCCAGCAGCTCGGGACAGCCCACAGATACGCAGTATTTT. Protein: CASSSGQPTDTQYF.

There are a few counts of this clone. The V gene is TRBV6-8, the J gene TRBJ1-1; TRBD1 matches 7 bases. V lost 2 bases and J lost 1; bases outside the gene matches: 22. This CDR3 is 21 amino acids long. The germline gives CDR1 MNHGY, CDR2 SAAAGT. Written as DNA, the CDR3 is TGTGCCAGCAGTTACGACCTCCTCAACTCCGGGACAGATGAGGGGAACACTGAAGCTTTCTTT. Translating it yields CASSYDLLNSGTDEGNTEAFF.

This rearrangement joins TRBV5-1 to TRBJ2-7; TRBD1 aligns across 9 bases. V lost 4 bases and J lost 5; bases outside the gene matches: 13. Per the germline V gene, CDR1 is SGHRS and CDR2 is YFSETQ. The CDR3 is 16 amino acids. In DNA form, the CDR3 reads TGCGCCAGCAGCCGCGACGGGGGACAGGGACGGGACGAGCAGTACTTC. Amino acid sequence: CASSRDGGQGRDEQYF.

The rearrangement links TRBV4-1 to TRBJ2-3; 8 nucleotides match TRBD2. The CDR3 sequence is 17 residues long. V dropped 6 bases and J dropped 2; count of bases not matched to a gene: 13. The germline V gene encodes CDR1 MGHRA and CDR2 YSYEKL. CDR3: CASRTVGGGPTTDTQYF. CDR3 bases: TGCGCCAGCAGGACGGTAGGCGGGGGGCCTACCACAGATACGCAGTATTTT.